This T cell receptor (beta chain) derives from a study of identical twins. With respect to this clonotype: Its matching antigen is unknown.

TCRdb re-derived calls from the 5' RACE reads in MiXCR, one entry per CDR3 protein. The sample records under 300,000 distinct CDR3 sequences, 9.5% to 15% being singletons. Study conclusions and caveats: Researchers caution that invariant MAIT and iNKT cells could partly confound zero-insertion analyses. Conclusions came from cross-sectional statistical analysis, not from following the same donors. Out-of-frame alpha sequences common to twins exhibited a surplus of low generation probability.

These data were likewise used in another study, on yellow fever vaccine responses in identical twins.

Sequencing used memory (CD45RO+) T cells sorted from blood. The receptor was isolated from a woman younger than 30 in good health.

CDR3 region: CASSLVGGFEKLFF. The CDR3 DNA reads TGTGCCAGCAGCCTTGTGGGGGGCTTTGAAAAACTGTTTTTT. This rearrangement joins TRBV11-2 to TRBJ1-4, with D possibly matching TRBD1 (6 bases). Germline V CDR1 and CDR2: SGHAT, FQNNGV. The germline V and J ends were trimmed by 5 bases and 7 bases, with 14 bases remaining between them. The length of the CDR3 is 14 residues.